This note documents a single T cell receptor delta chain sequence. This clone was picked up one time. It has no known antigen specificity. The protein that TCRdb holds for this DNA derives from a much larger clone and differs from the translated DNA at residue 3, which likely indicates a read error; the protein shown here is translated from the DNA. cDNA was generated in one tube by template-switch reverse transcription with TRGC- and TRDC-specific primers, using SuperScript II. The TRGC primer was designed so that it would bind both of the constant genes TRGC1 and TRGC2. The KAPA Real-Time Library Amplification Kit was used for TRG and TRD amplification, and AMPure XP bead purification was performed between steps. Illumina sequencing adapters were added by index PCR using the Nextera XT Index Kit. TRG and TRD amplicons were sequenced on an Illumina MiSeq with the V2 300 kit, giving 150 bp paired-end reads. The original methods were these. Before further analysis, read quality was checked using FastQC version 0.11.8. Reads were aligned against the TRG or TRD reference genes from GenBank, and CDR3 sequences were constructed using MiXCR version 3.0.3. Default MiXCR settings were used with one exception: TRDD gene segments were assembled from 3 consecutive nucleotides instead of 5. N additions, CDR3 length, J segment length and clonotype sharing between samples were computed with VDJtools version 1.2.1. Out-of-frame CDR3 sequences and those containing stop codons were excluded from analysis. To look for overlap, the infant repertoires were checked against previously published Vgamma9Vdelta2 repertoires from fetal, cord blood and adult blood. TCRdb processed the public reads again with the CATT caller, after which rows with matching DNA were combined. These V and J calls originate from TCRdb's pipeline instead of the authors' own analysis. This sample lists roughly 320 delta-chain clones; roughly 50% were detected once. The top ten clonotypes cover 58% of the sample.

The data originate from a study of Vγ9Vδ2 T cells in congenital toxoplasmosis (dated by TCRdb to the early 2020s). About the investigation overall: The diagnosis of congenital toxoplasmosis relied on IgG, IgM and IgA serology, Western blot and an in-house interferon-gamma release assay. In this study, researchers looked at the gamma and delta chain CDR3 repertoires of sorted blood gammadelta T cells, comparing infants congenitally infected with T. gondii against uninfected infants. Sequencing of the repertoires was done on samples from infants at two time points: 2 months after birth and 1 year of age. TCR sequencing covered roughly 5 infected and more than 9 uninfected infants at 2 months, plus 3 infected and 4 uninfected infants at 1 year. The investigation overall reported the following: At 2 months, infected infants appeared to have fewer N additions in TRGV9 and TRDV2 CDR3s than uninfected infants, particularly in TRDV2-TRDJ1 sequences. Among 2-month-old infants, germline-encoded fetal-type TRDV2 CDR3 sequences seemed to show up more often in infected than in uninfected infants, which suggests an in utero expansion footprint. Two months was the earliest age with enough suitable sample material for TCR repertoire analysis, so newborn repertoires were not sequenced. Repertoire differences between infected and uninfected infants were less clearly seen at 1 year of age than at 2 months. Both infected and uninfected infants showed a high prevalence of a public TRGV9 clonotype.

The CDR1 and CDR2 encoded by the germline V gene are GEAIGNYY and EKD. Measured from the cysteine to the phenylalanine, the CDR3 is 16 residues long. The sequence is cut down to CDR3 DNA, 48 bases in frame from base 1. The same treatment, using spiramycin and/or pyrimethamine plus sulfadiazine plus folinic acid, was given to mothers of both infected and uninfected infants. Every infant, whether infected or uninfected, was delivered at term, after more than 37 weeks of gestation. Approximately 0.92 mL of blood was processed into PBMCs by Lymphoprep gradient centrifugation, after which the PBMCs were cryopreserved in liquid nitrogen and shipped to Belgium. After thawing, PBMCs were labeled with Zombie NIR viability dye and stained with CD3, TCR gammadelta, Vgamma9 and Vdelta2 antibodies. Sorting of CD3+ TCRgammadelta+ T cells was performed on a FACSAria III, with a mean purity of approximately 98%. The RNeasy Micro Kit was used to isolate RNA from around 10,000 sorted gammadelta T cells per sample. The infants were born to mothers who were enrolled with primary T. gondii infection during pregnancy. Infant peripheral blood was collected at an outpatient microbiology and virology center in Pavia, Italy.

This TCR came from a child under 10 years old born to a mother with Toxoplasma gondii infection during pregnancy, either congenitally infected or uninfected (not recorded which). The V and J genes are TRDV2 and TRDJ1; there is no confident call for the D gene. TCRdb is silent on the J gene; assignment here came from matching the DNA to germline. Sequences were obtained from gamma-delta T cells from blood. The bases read TGTGCCGGTGACACGCTCGTCACTTCGTACACCGATAAACTCATCTTT. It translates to CAGDTLVTSYTDKLIF.